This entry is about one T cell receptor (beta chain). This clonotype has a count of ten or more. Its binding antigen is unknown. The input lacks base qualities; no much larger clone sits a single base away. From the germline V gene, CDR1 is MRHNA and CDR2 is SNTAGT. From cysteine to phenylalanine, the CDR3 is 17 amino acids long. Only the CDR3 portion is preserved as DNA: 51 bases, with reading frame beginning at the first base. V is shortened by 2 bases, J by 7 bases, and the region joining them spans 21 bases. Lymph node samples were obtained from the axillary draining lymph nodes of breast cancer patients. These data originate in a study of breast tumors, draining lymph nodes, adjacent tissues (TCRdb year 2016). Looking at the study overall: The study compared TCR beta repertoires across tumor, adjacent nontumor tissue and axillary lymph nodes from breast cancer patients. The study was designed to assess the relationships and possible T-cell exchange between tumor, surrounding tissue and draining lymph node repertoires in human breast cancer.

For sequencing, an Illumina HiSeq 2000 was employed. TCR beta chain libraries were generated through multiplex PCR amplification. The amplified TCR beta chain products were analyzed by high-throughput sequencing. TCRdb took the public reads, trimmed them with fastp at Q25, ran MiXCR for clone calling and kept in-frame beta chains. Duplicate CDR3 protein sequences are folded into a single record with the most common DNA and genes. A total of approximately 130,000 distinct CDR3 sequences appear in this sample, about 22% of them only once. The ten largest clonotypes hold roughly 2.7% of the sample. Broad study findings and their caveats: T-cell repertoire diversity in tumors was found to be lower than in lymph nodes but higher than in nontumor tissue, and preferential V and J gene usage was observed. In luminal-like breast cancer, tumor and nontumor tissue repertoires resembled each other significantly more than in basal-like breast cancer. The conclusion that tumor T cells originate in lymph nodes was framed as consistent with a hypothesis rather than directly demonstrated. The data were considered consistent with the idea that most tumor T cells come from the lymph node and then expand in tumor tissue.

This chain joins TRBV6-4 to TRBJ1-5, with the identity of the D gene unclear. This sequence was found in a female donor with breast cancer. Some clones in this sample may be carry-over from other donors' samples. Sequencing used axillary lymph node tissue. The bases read TGTGCCAGCAGTGACCACGTGGTGGATTCGCTGGGGCAGCCCCAGCATTTT. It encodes CASSDHVVDSLGQPQHF.